The clone carrying this T cell receptor (beta chain) was detected many times. Its antigen remains unidentified. The sample comes from a study of Graves' ophthalmopathy and Graves' hyperthyroidism. RNA transcripts were the template, and TCR beta CDR3 regions were amplified from them. Scientists carried out first-round RT-PCR using HTBI primers and then a second-round multiplex PCR. MiXCR, run by TCRdb on the multiplex PCR reads, gives a single entry per CDR3 protein. Counted here are a few hundred thousand distinct CDR3 sequences, approximately 21% occurring once; the ten biggest clones make up approximately 39%. This CDR3 contains 14 residues. The germline CDR1 and CDR2 sequences are DFQATT and SNEGSKA (reference sequence). J was trimmed by 0 bases and V by 5 bases; bases with no gene match: 4. Whole-study results and caveats: A majority of expanded thyroid clonotypes exceeding 0.001 frequency were likewise present in blood. The model predicted progression of ophthalmopathy with a sensitivity of about 68%, and its specificity was about 72%.

The sequenced sample consisted of peripheral blood. The J gene is TRBJ2-7, the V gene TRBV20-1; the match to TRBD2 covers 10 bases. This receptor was obtained from a woman in her forties or fifties with Graves' ophthalmopathy. This CDR3 is CSALLAGNSYEQYF. The CDR3 nucleotides read TGCAGTGCTCTACTAGCGGGAAACTCCTACGAGCAGTACTTC.